These 21 T cell receptor beta chains originate from one sample sequenced in a study of T cell responses to AZD1222 COVID-19 vaccine. Using immunoSEQ multiplex PCR, the repertoire was profiled, and TCRdb retains in-frame clones only, with some absent. The sample lists some 160,000 clones, 85% to 95% occurring once. The sequencing here drew on peripheral blood, taken on day 0 of AZD1222 vaccination. These receptors came from an adult in good health.

This chain links TRBV20-1 with TRBJ2-3; D uncertain. The CDR3 has 15 residues. V lost 3 bases to trimming and J lost 0 bases, with 13 bases between them. Germline values: CDR1 DFQATT, CDR2 SNEGSKA (reference sequence). CDR3 coding DNA: TGCAGTGCTAGTTTGAGAACGTCTAGCACAGATACGCAGTATTTT. Encoded protein: CSASLRTSSTDTQYF.

The genes are TRBV4-3 and TRBJ1-2, with D possibly matching TRBD1 (6 bases). Germline V gene sequence: CDR1 LGHNA, CDR2 YSLEER. The CDR3 totals 15 residues. V lost 1 base and J lost 2, with 11 bases in between. Here the CDR3 reads CASSQAPTGNYGYTF. In DNA, the CDR3 is TGCGCCAGCAGCCAAGCCCCGACAGGAAACTATGGCTACACCTTC.

The chain recombines TRBV5-1 with TRBJ2-2; perhaps D is TRBD1 or TRBD2 (6 bases each). V was cut by 4 bases and J by 7 bases, with 11 bases left in between. The CDR3 is 13 residues long. CDR1 and CDR2 from the germline V gene are SGHRS and YFSETQ. The CDR3 region is CASSPGGGGELFF. The CDR3 bases are TGCGCCAGCAGCCCCGGGGGCGGCGGGGAGCTGTTTTTT.

This chain uses TRBV15 with TRBJ1-6; D unclear. CDR1 and CDR2 (germline): LNHNV, YYDKDF (reference sequence). The CDR3 totals 14 residues. V was trimmed by 3 bases and J by 15 bases, leaving 18 bases between them. The CDR3 protein is CATSRGQPTALLHF. CDR3 in DNA: TGTGCCACCAGCAGGGGTCAACCCACAGCTCTCCTCCACTTT.

The rearrangement joins TRBV9 to TRBJ2-2, with D unresolved. This CDR3 is built from 14 residues. Trimming shortened V by 4 bases and J by 7 bases, and 14 bases separated the two germline ends. Germline V lookup: CDR1 SGDLS, CDR2 YYNGEE. The CDR3: CASSPRTDLGELFF. The CDR3 nucleotides read TGTGCCAGCAGCCCCCGGACGGACCTCGGGGAGCTGTTTTTT.

The chain combines TRBV5-6 with TRBJ2-7; tentative D call: TRBD1 (6 bases). Germline V gene sequence: CDR1 SGHDT, CDR2 YYEEEE. V lost 5 bases and J lost 4, with 13 bases in between. The CDR3 consists of 13 residues. The chain's CDR3 is CASRGDTGYEQYF. The CDR3 coding sequence is TGTGCCAGCAGGGGGGACACAGGTTACGAGCAGTACTTC. The whole variable domain, remainder taken from reference TRBV5-6 and TRBJ2-7, is DAGVTQSPTHLIKTRGQQVTLRCSPKSGHDTVSWYQQALGQGPQFIFQYYEEEERQRGNFPDRFSGHQFPNYSSELNVNALLLGDSALYLCASRGDTGYEQYFGPGTRLTVT.

J is TRBJ1-6 and V is TRBV2, with 7 nucleotides matching TRBD1. Germline V gene sequence: CDR1 SNHLY, CDR2 FYNNEI. V lost 2 bases to trimming and J lost 5 bases; unmatched junction nucleotides: 3. CDR3 size: 15 residues. The CDR3 loop is CASSELGQNNSPLHF. In DNA, the CDR3 is TGTGCCAGCAGTGAACTGGGACAGAATAATTCACCCCTCCACTTT. The full variable domain, with the rest looked up from reference TRBV2 and TRBJ1-6, is EPEVTQTPSHQVTQMGQEVILRCVPISNHLYFYWYRQILGQKVEFLVSFYNNEISEKSEIFDDQFSVERPDGSNFTLKIRSTKLEDSAMYFCASSELGQNNSPLHFGNGTRLTVT.

V and J are TRBV12-5 and TRBJ1-3; weak D call: TRBD1 (5 bases). The CDR3 is 13 amino acids. Trimming took 7 bases from V and 2 from J, leaving 9 bases between them. From germline, CDR1 is LGHNT and CDR2 FRNRAP. The CDR3 loop reads CASAQGPGNTIYF. The CDR3 DNA reads as TGTGCTAGTGCTCAGGGACCTGGAAACACCATATATTTT. Full variable domain (missing parts from reference TRBV12-5 and TRBJ1-3): DARVTQTPRHKVTEMGQEVTMRCQPILGHNTVFWYRQTMMQGLELLAYFRNRAPLDDSGMPKDRFSAEMPDATLATLKIQPSEPRDSAVYFCASAQGPGNTIYFGEGSWLTVV.

The J gene is TRBJ1-1, the V gene TRBV11-3; 8 positions agree with TRBD1. Germline values: CDR1 SGHNT, CDR2 YENEEA. J lost 4 bases, V lost 4 bases, and 5 bases had no gene match. The CDR3 covers 14 residues. The CDR3 DNA reads TGTGCCAGCAGCTCCCAAACAGGGGGCACTGAAGCTTTCTTT. It is translated as CASSSQTGGTEAFF. The whole variable domain, remainder taken from reference TRBV11-3 and TRBJ1-1, is EAGVVQSPRYKIIEKKQPVAFWCNPISGHNTLYWYLQNLGQGPELLIRYENEEAVDDSQLPKDRFSAERLKGVDSTLKIQPAELGDSAVYLCASSSQTGGTEAFFGQGTRLTVV.

This chain connects TRBV7-2 to TRBJ2-7, with TRBD2 matching over 8 bases. The length of the CDR3 is 15 residues. V trimming: 7 bases; J trimming: 2 bases; junction bases outside the gene matches: 10. Germline V lookup: CDR1 SGHTA, CDR2 FQGNSA. The chain's CDR3 is CASTKDPGGAYEQYF. Written as DNA, the CDR3 is TGTGCCAGCACCAAAGACCCGGGGGGGGCCTACGAGCAGTACTTC.

This rearrangement joins TRBV9 to TRBJ2-7, with 8 bases that match TRBD2. Losses at the gene ends were 0 bases for V and 0 bases for J; bases not matched to a gene: 11. The CDR3 spans 18 residues. Germline V gives CDR1 SGDLS, CDR2 YYNGEE. The CDR3 nucleotides read TGTGCCAGCAGCGTAGGTCCCAGCGGGGGCCAAAGCTCCTACGAGCAGTACTTC. Amino acids: CASSVGPSGGQSSYEQYF.

The chain combines TRBV4-3 with TRBJ1-1; 7 bases are a match to TRBD1. The V gene end was trimmed by 0 bases and the J gene end by 11 bases; junction bases not matched to a gene: 12. Germline V gene sequence: CDR1 LGHNA, CDR2 YSLEER. The CDR3 sequence is 15 residues long. The CDR3, as DNA: TGCGCCAGCAGCCAAGATCGAGACAGGGCCTTCGGGGCTTTCTTT. Translated: CASSQDRDRAFGAFF.

The V and J genes are TRBV19 and TRBJ2-3; 8 nucleotides align to TRBD2. CDR3 length: 15 residues. The germline CDR1 and CDR2 sequences are LNHDA and SQIVND (reference sequence). V gave up 5 bases and J gave up 9 bases; unmatched junction bases: 13. CDR3 nucleotide sequence: TGTGCCAGTAGTCCCAGTGGGGCGGGGGGACGGACGCAGTATTTT. Amino acids: CASSPSGAGGRTQYF. Full variable domain (remainder filled in from reference TRBV19 and TRBJ2-3): DGGITQSPKYLFRKEGQNVTLSCEQNLNHDAMYWYRQDPGQGLRLIYYSQIVNDFQKGDIAEGYSVSREKKESFPLTVTSAQKNPTAFYLCASSPSGAGGRTQYFGPGTRLTVL.

J is TRBJ1-1 and V is TRBV14; tentatively, D is TRBD1 (5 bases). The CDR3 is 14 amino acids. Trimming stripped 1 base from V and 4 bases from J, with 10 bases between. The germline gives CDR1 SGHDN, CDR2 FVKESK. CDR3 in amino acids: CASSQAFGGTEAFF. CDR3 sequence (DNA): TGTGCCAGCAGCCAAGCCTTTGGGGGCACTGAAGCTTTCTTT.

This CDR3 is CASSPTGEKAGELFF. The DNA of the CDR3 is TGTGCCAGCAGCCCGACAGGGGAAAAGGCCGGGGAGCTGTTTTTT. V usage is TRBV7-9 and J usage is TRBJ2-2, with TRBD1 matching 8 bases. V shed 5 bases and J 6 bases; nucleotides not matched to a gene: 8. The CDR3 totals 15 residues. Germline CDR1 is SEHNR and CDR2 is FQNEAQ (reference sequence). Variable domain in full (rest from reference TRBV7-9 and TRBJ2-2): DTGVSQNPRHKITKRGQNVTFRCDPISEHNRLYWYRQTLGQGPEFLTYFQNEAQLEKSRLLSDRFSAERPKGSFSTLEIQRTEQGDSAMYLCASSPTGEKAGELFFGEGSRLTVL.

The rearrangement uses TRBV11-1 and TRBJ2-7, with 10 bases fitting TRBD1. Germline CDR1 is SGHAT and CDR2 is FQDESV (reference sequence). V lost 5 bases, J lost 1 base, and 5 bases stayed unmatched. This CDR3 spans 15 amino acids. The CDR3 loop reads CASSTRTGGSYEQYF. Here the CDR3 DNA reads TGTGCCAGCAGCACCCGGACAGGGGGATCCTACGAGCAGTACTTC.

V is TRBV28 and J is TRBJ2-6; 8 bases match TRBD1. The CDR3 is 18 amino acids. Germline loops: CDR1 MDHEN, CDR2 SYDVKM. Trimming removed 5 bases from V and 1 base from J; junction bases left unmatched: 10. The CDR3 DNA is TGTGCCAGCAGTCCCGCCGGGACAGGAGATTCTGGGGCCAACGTCCTGACTTTC. Residues: CASSPAGTGDSGANVLTF.

This chain connects TRBV20-1 to TRBJ1-1, with D unresolved. The CDR3 is made up of 11 amino acids. Germline V gives CDR1 DFQATT, CDR2 SNEGSKA (reference sequence). The CDR3 region is CSGTRNTEAFF. The CDR3 nucleotides are TGCAGCGGAACGCGGAACACTGAAGCTTTCTTT.

This clone has just one count. This chain connects TRBV6-5 to TRBJ1-1; a weak D match, TRBD1 (5 bases). The germline V gene encodes CDR1 MNHEY and CDR2 SVGAGI. The CDR3 consists of 16 residues. The ends were cut back, 2 bases at V and 1 base at J, with 14 bases in the middle. CDR3 amino acids: CASSYRSGAENTEAFF. The CDR3 DNA is TGTGCCAGCAGTTACCGGTCCGGGGCGGAGAACACTGAAGCTTTCTTT.

This chain uses TRBV9 with TRBJ1-4; no reliable D call. Trimming stripped 0 bases from V and 7 bases from J, with 16 bases between. Per the germline V gene, CDR1 is SGDLS and CDR2 is YYNGEE. CDR3 length equals 16 residues. Here the CDR3 DNA reads TGTGCCAGCAGCGTAGGTGGCATTGGTTTTGGTGAAAAACTGTTTTTT. This sequence encodes CASSVGGIGFGEKLFF. Complete variable domain (other parts from reference TRBV9 and TRBJ1-4): DSGVTQTPKHLITATGQRVTLRCSPRSGDLSVYWYQQSLDQGLQFLIQYYNGEERAKGNILERFSAQQFPDLHSELNLSSLELGDSALYFCASSVGGIGFGEKLFFGSGTQLSVL.

V and J are TRBV28 and TRBJ1-4; 7 nucleotides align to TRBD1. Germline loops: CDR1 MDHEN, CDR2 SYDVKM. J gave up 3 bases and V 5 bases, and 6 bases lay outside the gene matches. CDR3 length equals 15 residues. In nucleotides, the CDR3 is TGTGCCAGCAGTAGGTCCGGGACAGCTAATGAAAAACTGTTTTTT. As protein: CASSRSGTANEKLFF.